This TCR beta chain originates from a study of follicular helper T cells after annual influenza vaccination. V gave up 0 bases and J gave up 10 bases, with 7 bases separating them. Germline V gene data show CDR1 as SGHDN and CDR2 as FVKESK. CDR3 length: 13 amino acids. Assay used: immunoSEQ multiplex PCR; TCRdb lists only in-frame clones, some missing. The data show roughly 360 clones, approximately 85% seen once. This clone was counted a few times. Indicated time point: 2014-2015 season, 7 days after vaccination. The sample in question was CXCR5+ CD38+ circulating T follicular helper cells from blood, obtained 7 days after influenza vaccination. The subset here: circulating Tfh, non-naive CD4+CXCR5+PD-1+ (ICOS+CD38+ or ICOS-CD38-). The chain recombines TRBV14 with TRBJ1-6; D not resolved. This receptor was taken from an adult who received the influenza vaccine. This CDR3 is CASSQEDWSPLHF. CDR3 in DNA: TGTGCCAGCAGCCAAGAAGATTGGTCACCCCTCCACTTT.